The 19 T cell receptor beta chains presented below share a single source sample, sequenced in a study of OX40 agonist ivuxolimab in advanced cancers. The assay was immunoSEQ multiplex PCR, and TCRdb's table has in-frame clones only and misses some. The repertoire consists of about 97,000 clones, with less than 90% occurring once and the leading ten covering around 5.5%. The source was CD4+ or CD8+ T cells sorted from blood, collected in a trial of the OX40 agonist ivuxolimab. The receptors come from an adult with an advanced solid tumor such as melanoma, head and neck, liver or kidney cancer.

V usage is TRBV5-1 and J usage is TRBJ2-3, with 7 positions matching TRBD1. Trimming cost V 4 bases and J 2 bases; bases outside gene matches: 10. This CDR3 spans 16 amino acids. CDR1 is SGHRS and CDR2 is YFSETQ in the germline V gene. The DNA for the CDR3 is TGCGCCAGCAGCATCGACAGGGCAAGTCTCACAGATACGCAGTATTTT. Protein: CASSIDRASLTDTQYF. The whole variable domain, filled in from reference TRBV5-1 and TRBJ2-3, reads KAGVTQTPRYLIKTRGQQVTLSCSPISGHRSVSWYQQTPGQGLQFLFEYFSETQRNKGNFPGRFSGRQFSNSRSEMNVSTLELGDSALYLCASSIDRASLTDTQYFGPGTRLTVL.

This clone came up a few times. The rearrangement links TRBV2 to TRBJ1-1; D possibly corresponds to TRBD1 (6 bases). CDR3 size: 14 residues. Between the trimmed V and J ends, which lost 7 bases and 6 bases, there was a span of 18 bases. CDR1 SNHLY and CDR2 FYNNEI come from the germline V gene. The CDR3 DNA follows: TGTGCCAGCACTCGGGGGGCGTATCTCGCTGAAGCTTTCTTT. Its translation: CASTRGAYLAEAFF.

This sequence joins TRBV5-1 and TRBJ2-7; 8 positions agree with TRBD1. This CDR3 region has 17 residues. The germline gives CDR1 SGHRS, CDR2 YFSETQ. The V gene end was trimmed by 4 bases and the J gene end by 3 bases; junction bases not matched to a gene: 15. CDR3 bases: TGCGCCAGCAGCCGGAATACAGGACAGGGTAGACACTACGAGCAGTACTTC. Protein product: CASSRNTGQGRHYEQYF.

This sequence joins TRBV6-4 and TRBJ1-1, with 8 bases aligning to TRBD1. The CDR3 contains 13 residues. Germline trimming cut 6 bases from V and 1 base from J; bases unmatched to any gene: 1. The germline CDR1 and CDR2 sequences are MRHNA and SNTAGT. The CDR3 region is CASRDRENTEAFF. The CDR3 region has the DNA TGTGCCAGCAGGGACAGGGAGAACACTGAAGCTTTCTTT.

The gene calls are TRBV5-1 and TRBJ2-5, with D tentatively TRBD1 (5 bases). Germline values: CDR1 SGHRS, CDR2 YFSETQ. V was trimmed by 1 base and J by 1 base, leaving 14 bases between them. The CDR3 has 16 amino acids. For the CDR3, the DNA is TGCGCCAGCAGCTTGCTTGACAGAAGGGGCCAAGAGACCCAGTACTTC. Its protein is CASSLLDRRGQETQYF.

This chain uses TRBV18 with TRBJ2-3; D might be TRBD1 (5 bases). V lost 3 bases and J lost 8, with 18 bases in between. The CDR3 totals 15 residues. Per germline, CDR1 KGHSH and CDR2 LQKENI. The CDR3 region has the DNA TGTGCCAGCTCACCGCAAACTAACCGGCAGGGTACGCAGTATTTT. Translated: CASSPQTNRQGTQYF.

The chain combines TRBV6-6 with TRBJ2-7, with D perhaps matching TRBD1 (5 bases). The CDR3 covers 13 residues. Trimming shortened V by 7 bases and J by 5 bases, and 15 bases separated the two germline ends. Germline loops: CDR1 MNHNY, CDR2 SVGAGI (reference sequence). The CDR3 loop is CASNPGRYNEQYF. In DNA, the CDR3 is TGTGCCAGCAATCCAGGGCGTTACAACGAGCAGTACTTC.

This sequence joins TRBV19 and TRBJ1-1, with D perhaps matching TRBD1 (5 bases). Germline CDR1 is LNHDA and CDR2 is SQIVND (reference sequence). V lost 7 bases and J 2 bases, leaving 14 bases between the germline ends. The CDR3 contains 14 residues. CDR3 loop: CASTPRGVNTEAFF. For the CDR3, the DNA is TGTGCCAGTACTCCACGGGGGGTTAACACTGAAGCTTTCTTT. The full variable domain, in which reference TRBV19 and TRBJ1-1 provide the parts outside the CDR3, is DGGITQSPKYLFRKEGQNVTLSCEQNLNHDAMYWYRQDPGQGLRLIYYSQIVNDFQKGDIAEGYSVSREKKESFPLTVTSAQKNPTAFYLCASTPRGVNTEAFFGQGTRLTVV.

This clone has only a few counts. CDR3 amino acids: CASSYSARRNTIYF. In nucleotides, the CDR3 is TGTGCCAGCAGTTACTCGGCCAGAAGAAACACCATATATTTT. This rearrangement joins TRBV6-5 to TRBJ1-3; D is unresolved. The germline V and J ends were trimmed by 0 bases and 5 bases, with 8 bases remaining between them. Germline V lookup: CDR1 MNHEY, CDR2 SVGAGI. The CDR3 runs to 14 residues.

V and J are TRBV10-1 and TRBJ1-2; 9 bases line up with TRBD1. The V gene end was trimmed by 6 bases and the J gene end by 5 bases; junction bases not matched to a gene: 4. CDR1 and CDR2 from the germline V gene are WNHNN and SYGVQD (reference sequence). This CDR3 region has 13 residues. In DNA, the CDR3 is TGCGCCAGCAGATACGACAGGGGGTATGGCTACACCTTC. It specifies CASRYDRGYGYTF.

This rearrangement joins TRBV5-8 to TRBJ1-1, with 11 bases aligning to TRBD1. Germline V gene data show CDR1 as SGHTS and CDR2 as YDEGEE. J lost 0 bases, V lost 2 bases, and 3 bases had no gene match. This CDR3 region has 16 residues. CDR3: CASSFGQGAVNTEAFF. The CDR3 coding sequence is TGTGCCAGCAGCTTCGGACAGGGGGCGGTGAACACTGAAGCTTTCTTT.

The V and J genes are TRBV4-2 and TRBJ1-5, with 8 bases identical to TRBD1. Germline trimming cut 4 bases from V and 0 bases from J; bases unmatched to any gene: 8. CDR3 length: 17 residues. Germline CDR1 is LGHNA and CDR2 is YNFKEQ. CDR3 sequence: CASSPQGGPYSNQPQHF. The CDR3 nucleotides read TGTGCCAGCAGCCCACAGGGGGGCCCCTATAGCAATCAGCCCCAGCATTTT.

The genes are TRBV7-3 and TRBJ2-1; tentatively, D is TRBD1 or TRBD2 (5 bases each). Trimming left V 3 bases short and J 9 bases short, with 15 bases between. This CDR3 has 14 residues. The germline V gene encodes CDR1 SGHTA and CDR2 FQGTGA. The CDR3 loop is CASSLGPQSGEQFF. Here the CDR3 DNA reads TGTGCCAGCAGCTTGGGACCCCAGAGTGGTGAGCAGTTCTTC. Looking up the rest from reference TRBV7-3 and TRBJ2-1 gives the full variable domain: GAGVSQTPSNKVTEKGKYVELRCDPISGHTALYWYRQSLGQGPEFLIYFQGTGAADDSGLPNDRFFAVRPEGSVSTLKIQRTERGDSAVYLCASSLGPQSGEQFFGPGTRLTVL.

CDR3 nucleotide sequence: TGCGCCAGCACCCTGCTTGACACAGATACGCAGTATTTT. Protein sequence: CASTLLDTDTQYF. The chain recombines TRBV5-1 with TRBJ2-3; D ambiguous. V was pared by 6 bases and J by 2 bases, with 10 bases between. This CDR3 is built from 13 residues. Germline CDR1 reads SGHRS; CDR2 reads YFSETQ.

This clone has a single count. The V and J genes are TRBV2 and TRBJ2-3; 7 bases agree with TRBD2. Germline lookup yields CDR1 SNHLY and CDR2 FYNNEI. V dropped 5 bases and J dropped 1; count of bases not matched to a gene: 6. CDR3 length equals 15 residues. This CDR3 is CASSLTSVGTDTQYF. CDR3 in DNA: TGTGCCAGCAGTCTTACTAGCGTCGGCACAGATACGCAGTATTTT.

The chain links TRBV6-5 to TRBJ1-1; D might be TRBD1 (6 bases). V was pared by 8 bases and J by 2 bases, with 12 bases between. CDR1 and CDR2 (germline): MNHEY, SVGAGI. The CDR3 has 13 residues. In DNA form, the CDR3 reads TGTGCCAGCTTTGGACAGCCTAACACTGAAGCTTTCTTT. Translating gives CASFGQPNTEAFF.

The chain couples TRBV4-2 to TRBJ2-1; a weak D match, TRBD1 (5 bases). CDR1 LGHNA and CDR2 YNFKEQ come from the germline V gene. V was trimmed by 10 bases and J by 0 bases, leaving 13 bases between them. This CDR3 comprises 14 residues. The CDR3: CATQDRSSYNEQFF. The CDR3 DNA is TGTGCCACCCAAGACAGAAGCTCCTACAATGAGCAGTTCTTC.

In DNA form, the CDR3 reads TGTGCCAGCAGGGGGGGACAGGGGGCCTACGAGCAGTACTTC. Translation: CASRGGQGAYEQYF. V gene TRBV6-6 combines with J gene TRBJ2-7; 11 bases fit TRBD1. From germline, CDR1 is MNHNY and CDR2 SVGAGI (reference sequence). The V gene end was trimmed by 6 bases and the J gene end by 2 bases; junction bases not matched to a gene: 3. CDR3 size: 14 residues.

V gene TRBV27 combines with J gene TRBJ2-7; TRBD1 matches at 7 bases. Germline lookup yields CDR1 MNHEY and CDR2 SMNVEV (reference sequence). Unmatched junction bases numbered 7, after V lost 3 bases and J lost 5 bases. The CDR3 has 14 residues. DNA of the CDR3: TGTGCCAGCAGTTTTCGGGACAGTCTCAACGAGCAGTACTTC. This sequence encodes CASSFRDSLNEQYF.